This T cell receptor beta chain emerged from a study of blood T cell repertoires in COVID-19 (dated by TCRdb to about 2020). Describing the broader study: Samples from collaborators originated in the United States, Italy and Spain and spanned both the acute and convalescent phases of COVID-19. The material from the prospective study consisted of cDNA or gDNA derived from T cells, B-cell-depleted T cells, or PBMCs. The dataset comprised deeply sampled blood TCRbeta repertoires from subjects exposed to, actively infected with, or recovered from COVID-19. A freely available public database, intended as a resource for researchers studying the immune response to SARS-CoV-2, is where the repertoires were released. The samples were drawn from two sources: the first 160 participants of the ongoing ImmuneRACE study, and 1,254 subjects contributed by 6 global collaborators. Sample metadata almost always included a de-identified subject ID, COVID-19 status, age in years and sex. Where HLA class I and class II types were available, the types were taken from metadata supplied by the sample provider, not from assay-based typing.

The CDR3 runs 13 amino acids, cysteine and phenylalanine included. The only DNA kept is the CDR3, 39 bases in frame from the first base. CDR1 and CDR2, per the germline V gene, are SGHDT and YYEEEE. V sheds 2 bases and J sheds 1 base, leaving 6 bases between their ends. The immunoSEQ Assay, a bias-controlled multiplex PCR, was used to amplify TCRbeta CDR3 regions from genomic DNA. Under the source paper's analysis protocol: The number of nucleated cells in each sample was estimated by amplification of reference gene primers within the assay. To quantify the absolute abundance of each unique TCRbeta CDR3 rearrangement, sequence reads were collapsed and filtered. For each sample, productive Simpson clonality was calculated as the square root of Simpson's diversity index across productive rearrangements. TCRdb took over this immuneACCESS table, retaining in-frame rearrangements with V and J assigned. Such tables are incomplete; in checked studies, under half of the missing clones stem from an unresolved V gene, and the remainder is unexplained. That table furnishes V, J and clone size, whereas the DNA furnished D and trimming. Present in this sample are over 300,000 clones, around 90% of which were seen just once. 6.5% to 8% of the sample comes from the top ten.

Worth noting for this clone: Its antigen target is currently unknown. Within one base of it there is no much larger clone, and no base qualities were kept.

Collaborating institutions collected whole blood in K2EDTA tubes following their own protocols. For TCRbeta analysis, collaborator samples were shipped as frozen whole blood, as isolated PBMCs, or as DNA extracted from either sample type. Broad study findings and their caveats: The amount of clinical and demographic metadata varied by source and participant and was provided uncurated.

The sequence joins TRBV5-6 to TRBJ1-2, and TRBD1 may be the D gene, going by 5 matching bases. The sample comprised peripheral blood. The TCR was taken from a man younger than 35 with active or convalescent COVID-19. CDR3 loop: CASSFRGNYGYTF. The DNA sequence is as follows: TGTGCCAGCAGCTTTAGGGGTAACTATGGCTACACCTTC.